This T cell receptor (beta chain) is from a study of tumor-infiltrating lymphocytes in primary liver carcinoma. Study information: Stage T1-T3 N0M0 tumors measured roughly 4.2 to 10 cm at most.

From approximately 20-30 mg of unsorted bulk tissue, DNA and RNA were co-extracted together. The patients carried chronic HBV infection and had received no treatment. Total RNA amounting to roughly 450 ng was the source from which TCR beta cDNA was made with a constant-region primer. ARM-PCR, slightly modified, supplied the TCR beta libraries through three nested multiplex PCR rounds. The two initial PCR rounds, roughly 9 cycles each, used TRBV1-TRBV30 forward and C-beta reverse primers. TCRdb itself ran the multiplex PCR reads through MiXCR, one entry per CDR3 protein. The sample carries roughly 24,000 distinct CDR3 sequences, roughly four fifths recorded once. The germline V gene encodes CDR1 DFQATT and CDR2 SNEGSKA (reference sequence). The CDR3 extends over 15 amino acids. Unmatched junction bases numbered 11, after V lost 3 bases and J lost 5 bases. With respect to this clonotype: What it binds is unknown. A clone one base away is much larger, so this may be a read error.

General observations from the study: The proportion of top clones found throughout all five tumor regions was only about 7-24%.

This TCR was recovered from a woman aged 25-40 years with primary liver carcinoma and hepatitis B virus infection. The chain uses TRBV20-1 and TRBJ2-5, with 8 positions matching TRBD2. Sequencing used liver tumor tissue from sampling region 5. As to subset: tumor region T5, tumor centre. Here the CDR3 DNA reads TGCAGTGCTAGGAACCTGGATAGCGGGACGGAGACCCAGTACTTC. This codes for CSARNLDSGTETQYF.